This T cell receptor (beta chain) derives from a study of CD8+CD57+ T cells in acquired aplastic anemia. Study details: DNA from sorted CD4+ and CD8+ cells averaged around 3.5 ug.

Study results and limitations: CD8+ Simpson's diversity showed no significant patient-control difference. Shared by patients and controls, 25 to 30 CD8+ CDR3s were abundant in patients.

Whoever was chosen for sequencing had shown CD8+CD57+ cell expansion by flow cytometry. Note on this clonotype: Its matching antigen is unknown.

Looked up from germline, CDR1 is SGHDN and CDR2 is FVKESK. V lost 0 bases, J lost 3 bases, and 5 bases stayed unmatched. This CDR3 contains 15 residues. The template for TCR beta VDJ and CDR3 sequence profiling was genomic DNA. A single record per CDR3 protein comes from TCRdb applying MiXCR to the reads. The sample has 260,000 or so distinct CDR3 sequences; approximately 82% are singletons. The chain has TRBV14 and TRBJ2-7, with TRBD1 identical over 7 bases. The source is a human donor with aplastic anemia. What was sequenced was sorted CD4+, CD8+, or CD8+CD57+ T cells (not recorded which) from PBMCs. The chain's CDR3 is CASSQERGRVYEQYF. CDR3 coding DNA: TGTGCCAGCAGCCAAGAGAGGGGGCGCGTCTACGAGCAGTACTTC.